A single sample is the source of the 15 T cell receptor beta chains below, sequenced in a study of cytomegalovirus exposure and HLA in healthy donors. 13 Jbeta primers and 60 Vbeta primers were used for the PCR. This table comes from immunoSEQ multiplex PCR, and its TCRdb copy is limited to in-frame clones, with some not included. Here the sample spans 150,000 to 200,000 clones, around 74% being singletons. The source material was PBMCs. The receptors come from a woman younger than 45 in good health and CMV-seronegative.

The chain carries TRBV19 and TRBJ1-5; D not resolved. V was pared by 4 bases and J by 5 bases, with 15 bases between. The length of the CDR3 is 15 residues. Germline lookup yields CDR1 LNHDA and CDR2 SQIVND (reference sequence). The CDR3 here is CASSTRLSWDQPQHF. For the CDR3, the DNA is TGTGCCAGTAGTACGAGACTGTCCTGGGATCAGCCCCAGCATTTT.

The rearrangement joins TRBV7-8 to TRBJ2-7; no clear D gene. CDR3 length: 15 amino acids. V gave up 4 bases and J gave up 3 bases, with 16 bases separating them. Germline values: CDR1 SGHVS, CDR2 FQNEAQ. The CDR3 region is CASSSFSEVGYEQYF. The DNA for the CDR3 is TGTGCCAGCAGCTCTTTTTCCGAGGTAGGCTACGAGCAGTACTTC.

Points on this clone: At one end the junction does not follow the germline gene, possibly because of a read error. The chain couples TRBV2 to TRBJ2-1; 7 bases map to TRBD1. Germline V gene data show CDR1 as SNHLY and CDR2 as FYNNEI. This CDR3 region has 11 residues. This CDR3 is CASSYRDRGIF. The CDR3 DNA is TGTGCCAGCAGTTACCGGGACAGAGGAATCTTC. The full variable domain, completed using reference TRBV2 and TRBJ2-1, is EPEVTQTPSHQVTQMGQEVILRCVPISNHLYFYWYRQILGQKVEFLVSFYNNEISEKSEIFDDQFSVERPDGSNFTLKIRSTKLEDSAMYFCASSYRDRGIFGPGTRLTVL.

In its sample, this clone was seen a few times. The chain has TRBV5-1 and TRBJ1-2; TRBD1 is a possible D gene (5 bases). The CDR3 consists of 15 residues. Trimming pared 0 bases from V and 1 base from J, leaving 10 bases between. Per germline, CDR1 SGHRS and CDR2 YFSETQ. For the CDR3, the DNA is TGCGCCAGCAGCTTGGATGACAGATATAACTATGGCTACACCTTC. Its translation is CASSLDDRYNYGYTF.

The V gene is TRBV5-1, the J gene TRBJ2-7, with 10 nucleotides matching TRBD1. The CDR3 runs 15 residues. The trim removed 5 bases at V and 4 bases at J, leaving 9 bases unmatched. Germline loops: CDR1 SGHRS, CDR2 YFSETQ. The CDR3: CASRTGTGQGYEQYF. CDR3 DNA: TGCGCCAGCAGAACAGGAACGGGACAGGGGTACGAGCAGTACTTC.

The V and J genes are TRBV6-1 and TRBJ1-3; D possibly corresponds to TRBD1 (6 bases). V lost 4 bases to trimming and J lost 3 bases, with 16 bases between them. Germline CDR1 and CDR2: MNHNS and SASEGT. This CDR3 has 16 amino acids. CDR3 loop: CASSVGGGAVGNTIYF. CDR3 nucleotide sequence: TGTGCCAGCAGTGTTGGAGGGGGGGCGGTTGGAAACACCATATATTTT.

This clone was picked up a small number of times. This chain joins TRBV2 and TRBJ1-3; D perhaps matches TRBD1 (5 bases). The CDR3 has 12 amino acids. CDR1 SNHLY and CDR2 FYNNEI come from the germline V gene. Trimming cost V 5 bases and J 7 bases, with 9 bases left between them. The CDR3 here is CASSSRVNTIYF. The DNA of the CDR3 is TGTGCCAGCAGTTCCAGGGTTAACACCATATATTTT.

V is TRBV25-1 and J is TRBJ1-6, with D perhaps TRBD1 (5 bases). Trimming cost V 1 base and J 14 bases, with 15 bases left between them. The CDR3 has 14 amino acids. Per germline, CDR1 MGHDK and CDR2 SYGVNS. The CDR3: CASSEWKGTGALHF. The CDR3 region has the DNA TGTGCCAGCAGTGAATGGAAGGGGACGGGGGCCCTCCACTTT.

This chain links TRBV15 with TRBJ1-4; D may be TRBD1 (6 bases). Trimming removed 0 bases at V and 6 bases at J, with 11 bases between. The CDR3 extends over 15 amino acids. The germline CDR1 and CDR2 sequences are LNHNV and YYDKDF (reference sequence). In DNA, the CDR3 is TGTGCCACCAGCAGAGAAGAACAGGGATATGAAAAACTGTTTTTT. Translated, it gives CATSREEQGYEKLFF. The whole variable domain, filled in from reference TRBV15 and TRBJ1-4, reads DAMVIQNPRYQVTQFGKPVTLSCSQTLNHNVMYWYQQKSSQAPKLLFHYYDKDFNNEADTPDNFQSRRPNTSFCFLDIRSPGLGDTAMYLCATSREEQGYEKLFFGSGTQLSVL.

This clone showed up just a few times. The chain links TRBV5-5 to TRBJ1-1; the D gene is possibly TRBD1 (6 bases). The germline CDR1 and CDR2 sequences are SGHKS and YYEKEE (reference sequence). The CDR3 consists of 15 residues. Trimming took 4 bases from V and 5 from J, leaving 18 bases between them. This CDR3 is CASSLGHVGGTEAFF. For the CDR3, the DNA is TGTGCCAGCAGCCTGGGGCACGTAGGGGGAACTGAAGCTTTCTTT. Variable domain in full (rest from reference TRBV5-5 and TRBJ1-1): DAGVTQSPTHLIKTRGQQVTLRCSPISGHKSVSWYQQVLGQGPQFIFQYYEKEERGRGNFPDRFSARQFPNYSSELNVNALLLGDSALYLCASSLGHVGGTEAFFGQGTRLTVV.

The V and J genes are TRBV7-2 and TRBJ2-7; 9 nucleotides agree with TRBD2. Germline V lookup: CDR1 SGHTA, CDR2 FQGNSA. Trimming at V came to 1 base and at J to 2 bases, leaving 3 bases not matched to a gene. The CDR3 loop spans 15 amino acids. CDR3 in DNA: TGTGCCAGCAGCTTAGTGTCTAGCGGGACCTACGAGCAGTACTTC. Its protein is CASSLVSSGTYEQYF. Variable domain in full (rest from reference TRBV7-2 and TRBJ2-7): GAGVSQSPSNKVTEKGKDVELRCDPISGHTALYWYRQSLGQGLEFLIYFQGNSAPDKSGLPSDRFSAERTGGSVSTLTIQRTQQEDSAVYLCASSLVSSGTYEQYFGPGTRLTVT.

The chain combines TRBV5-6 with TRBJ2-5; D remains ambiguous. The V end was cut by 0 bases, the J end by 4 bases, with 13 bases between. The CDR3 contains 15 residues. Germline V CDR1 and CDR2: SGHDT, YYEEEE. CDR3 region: CASSLESTRGETQYF. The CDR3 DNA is TGTGCCAGCAGCTTGGAGTCAACCCGAGGAGAGACCCAGTACTTC.

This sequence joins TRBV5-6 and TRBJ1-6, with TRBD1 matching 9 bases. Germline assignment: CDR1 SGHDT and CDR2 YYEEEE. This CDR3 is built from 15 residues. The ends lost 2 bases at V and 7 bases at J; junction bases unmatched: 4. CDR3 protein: CASSFRDRENSPLHF. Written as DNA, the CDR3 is TGTGCCAGCAGCTTCCGGGACAGGGAGAATTCACCCCTCCACTTT.

CDR3 nucleotides: TGTGCCAGCAGCAAGGGCGACGAGCAGTACTTC. It encodes CASSKGDEQYF. This chain connects TRBV21-1 to TRBJ2-7; the table's D call, TRBD1, has no DNA check behind it. TRBV21-1 is assigned pseudogene status. The CDR3 has 11 amino acids.

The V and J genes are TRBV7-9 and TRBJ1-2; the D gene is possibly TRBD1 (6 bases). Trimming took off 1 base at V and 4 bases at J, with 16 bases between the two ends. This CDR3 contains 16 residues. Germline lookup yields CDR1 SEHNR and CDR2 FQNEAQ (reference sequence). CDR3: CASSLGDTGLLYGYTF. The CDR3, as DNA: TGTGCCAGCAGCTTAGGGGATACAGGGTTGCTCTATGGCTACACCTTC.